These 27 T cell receptor beta chains came from one sample sequenced in a study of shared clonotypes between healthy human individuals. Generated by immunoSEQ multiplex PCR, the TCRdb table keeps only in-frame clones and is missing some. The data show 1,100,000 or so clones, more than 75% seen once. What was sequenced was memory CD4+ T cells from PBMCs. Noted subset: CD45RA-negative fraction. The receptors stem from a man between 18 and 29 years old in good health. Some clones in this sample may be carry-over from other donors' samples.

This rearrangement joins TRBV7-8 to TRBJ2-2; 7 bases align to TRBD1. The CDR3 has 14 amino acids. Germline V lookup: CDR1 SGHVS, CDR2 FQNEAQ. V shed 3 bases and J 5 bases; nucleotides not matched to a gene: 3. The CDR3 nucleotides read TGTGCCAGCAGCTTCGCAGGGGGAACCGGGGAGCTGTTTTTT. Residues: CASSFAGGTGELFF.

The chain employs TRBV2 and TRBJ2-2; D possibly corresponds to TRBD1 (5 bases). V was trimmed by 7 bases and J by 4 bases, leaving 10 bases between them. There are 13 residues in the CDR3. Germline assignment: CDR1 SNHLY and CDR2 FYNNEI. CDR3: CASTTDTTGELFF. Here the CDR3 DNA reads TGTGCCAGCACTACGGACACCACCGGGGAGCTGTTTTTT.

The gene calls are TRBV21-1 and TRBJ2-7; the table's D call, TRBD1, has no DNA check behind it. TRBV21-1 is reported as a pseudogene. This CDR3 is built from 13 residues. DNA for the CDR3: TGTGCCAGCACCCGGACAGGCACCTACGAGCAGTACTTC. It is translated as CASTRTGTYEQYF.

The chain couples TRBV14 to TRBJ2-3; D unclear. V lost 4 bases to trimming and J lost 8 bases, with 10 bases between them. The germline gives CDR1 SGHDN, CDR2 FVKESK. CDR3 length equals 12 residues. CDR3 nucleotides: TGTGCCAGCAGCCCGGGCCCGCGTACGCAGTATTTT. Translated: CASSPGPRTQYF. The whole variable domain, filled in from reference TRBV14 and TRBJ2-3, reads EAGVTQFPSHSVIEKGQTVTLRCDPISGHDNLYWYRRVMGKEIKFLLHFVKESKQDESGMPNNRFLAERTGGTYSTLKVQPAELEDSGVYFCASSPGPRTQYFGPGTRLTVL.

With respect to this clone: This specimen includes other DNA sequences encoding the same CDR3. V gene TRBV9 combines with J gene TRBJ2-6; D unresolved. The V end lost 1 base, the J end lost 0 bases, and 2 bases lay between the germline ends. Per the germline V gene, CDR1 is SGDLS and CDR2 is YYNGEE. There are 14 residues in the CDR3. The CDR3 bases are TGTGCCAGCAGCGTAAGCTCTGGGGCCAACGTCCTGACTTTC. Amino acids: CASSVSSGANVLTF.

This chain connects TRBV5-4 to TRBJ1-2, with 9 bases aligning to TRBD1. V shed 4 bases and J 7 bases; nucleotides not matched to a gene: 17. Germline assignment: CDR1 SGHNT and CDR2 YYREEE (reference sequence). This CDR3 has 17 amino acids. CDR3 DNA: TGTGCCAGCAGCCTCGGGGACAGGGCCCGTACCCATTTTGGCTACACCTTC. It yields the protein CASSLGDRARTHFGYTF.

The rearrangement links TRBV5-1 to TRBJ2-5, with TRBD2 matching 7 bases. CDR3 size: 15 residues. Germline CDR1 reads SGHRS; CDR2 reads YFSETQ. V was clipped by 0 bases and J by 5 bases; unmatched bases: 7. The CDR3 DNA reads TGCGCCAGCAGCTTGGAGGGCGGGAGATACGAGACCCAGTACTTC. Translating it yields CASSLEGGRYETQYF.

The chain couples TRBV4-1 to TRBJ2-3; TRBD2 is a possible D gene (5 bases). V shed 1 base and J shed 4 bases, with 12 bases lying between them. The CDR3 spans 15 residues. CDR1 and CDR2 (germline): MGHRA, YSYEKL. CDR3 amino acids: CASSQGTSRADTQYF. The CDR3 DNA follows: TGCGCCAGCAGCCAAGGTACTAGTAGAGCAGATACGCAGTATTTT.

V gene TRBV11-2 combines with J gene TRBJ2-2; D is tentatively TRBD1 or TRBD2 (6 bases each). This CDR3 is 17 amino acids long. Per germline, CDR1 SGHAT and CDR2 FQNNGV. With 1 base removed from V and 3 bases from J, the gap between germline ends came to 15 bases. The CDR3 spells CASSLVVSGAYTGELFF. The CDR3 nucleotides are TGTGCCAGCAGCTTAGTAGTTTCGGGGGCTTACACCGGGGAGCTGTTTTTT.

The rearrangement links TRBV27 to TRBJ2-3; D is undetermined. The germline CDR1 and CDR2 sequences are MNHEY and SMNVEV (reference sequence). With 2 bases removed from V and 5 bases from J, the gap between germline ends came to 8 bases. There are 13 residues in the CDR3. The CDR3 DNA reads TGTGCCAGCAGTTTAGGTCGCGGAGATACGCAGTATTTT. Its translation: CASSLGRGDTQYF.

This chain links TRBV28 with TRBJ2-1, with D perhaps TRBD2 (6 bases). Between the trimmed V and J ends, which lost 2 bases and 1 base, there was a span of 6 bases. This CDR3 region has 14 residues. In germline, CDR1 is MDHEN, CDR2 SYDVKM. CDR3 region: CASSLRGSYNEQFF. The DNA for the CDR3 is TGTGCCAGCAGTTTACGGGGGTCCTACAATGAGCAGTTCTTC.

The rearrangement uses TRBV5-1 and TRBJ2-3, with 9 bases matching TRBD2. Per germline, CDR1 SGHRS and CDR2 YFSETQ. The V and J ends lost 1 base and 0 bases, in that order; junction bases with no gene match: 3. This CDR3 has 16 residues. The CDR3 reads CASSLPSGTSTDTQYF. CDR3 DNA: TGCGCCAGCAGCTTGCCTAGCGGGACAAGCACAGATACGCAGTATTTT.

The gene calls are TRBV4-1 and TRBJ2-7; TRBD1 matches at 7 bases. There are 16 residues in the CDR3. Germline V lookup: CDR1 MGHRA, CDR2 YSYEKL. The ends lost 1 base at V and 0 bases at J; junction bases unmatched: 6. The CDR3 sequence is CASSQGPWDSSYEQYF. CDR3 bases: TGCGCCAGCAGCCAAGGCCCCTGGGACAGCTCCTACGAGCAGTACTTC.

V is TRBV7-3 and J is TRBJ2-1, with D perhaps matching TRBD1 (5 bases). Germline CDR1 SGHTA, CDR2 FQGTGA. This CDR3 region has 15 residues. Trimming stripped 0 bases from V and 1 base from J, with 7 bases between. DNA for the CDR3: TGTGCCAGCAGCTTAACAGGGGTATCCTACAATGAGCAGTTCTTC. Translation: CASSLTGVSYNEQFF.

This chain links TRBV7-3 with TRBJ2-1; TRBD1 might be the D (5 bases). Trimming stripped 5 bases from V and 0 bases from J, with 11 bases between. The germline gives CDR1 SGHTA, CDR2 FQGTGA. There are 15 residues in the CDR3. The CDR3 loop reads CASSVTGSSYNEQFF. The CDR3 bases are TGTGCCAGCAGCGTCACAGGTTCCTCCTACAATGAGCAGTTCTTC.

The chain combines TRBV27 with TRBJ1-1; 9 nucleotides match TRBD1. Germline trimming cut 5 bases from V and 9 bases from J; bases unmatched to any gene: 10. CDR1 and CDR2 (germline): MNHEY, SMNVEV (reference sequence). The CDR3 covers 14 residues. The CDR3 DNA sequence: TGTGCCAGCAGTCTAAATTCTGGGACAGGGAAAGCTTTCTTT. Protein sequence: CASSLNSGTGKAFF.

This clone was recorded only once. This may be a read error: a much more frequent sequence differs by one nucleotide. V and J are TRBV15 and TRBJ2-4; D is possibly TRBD2 (5 bases). This CDR3 is 16 amino acids long. Germline V gene data show CDR1 as LNHNV and CDR2 as YYDKDF (reference sequence). Trimming stripped 3 bases from V and 5 bases from J, with 17 bases between. CDR3: CATSSDGLLPENIQYF. CDR3 coding DNA: TGTGCCACCAGCAGCGACGGACTCTTACCTGAAAACATTCAGTACTTC.

This clone was counted between two and nine times. The chain recombines TRBV29-1 with TRBJ2-7; 11 nucleotides match TRBD2. This CDR3 is 14 amino acids long. Trimming removed 6 bases from V and 1 base from J; junction bases left unmatched: 5. Germline CDR1 SQVTM, CDR2 ANQGSEA. In DNA, the CDR3 is TGCAGCGTCGGTGGGACTAGCGGATCCTACGAGCAGTACTTC. Its translation is CSVGGTSGSYEQYF.

Comment on this clone: With a much larger clone just one base away, this may be a read error. The J gene is TRBJ2-7, the V gene TRBV27; D might be TRBD1 or TRBD2, each matching 5 bases. Trimming removed 5 bases at V and 3 bases at J, with 5 bases between. Germline-derived CDR1 and CDR2 are MNHEY and SMNVEV (reference sequence). The CDR3 is made up of 11 amino acids. The CDR3 sequence is CASSGGYEQYF. The CDR3 DNA is TGTGCCAGCAGTGGGGGCTACGAGCAGTACTTC.

The chain employs TRBV5-1 and TRBJ2-3, with 8 bases that match TRBD2. The germline gives CDR1 SGHRS, CDR2 YFSETQ. Trimming removed 6 bases from V and 6 bases from J; junction bases left unmatched: 9. CDR3 length: 14 residues. The CDR3 nucleotides read TGCGCCAGCAACCTGGGGACTAGACTGGATACGCAGTATTTT. It is translated as CASNLGTRLDTQYF.

The V call is TRBV27, the J call TRBJ1-5; the D gene is possibly TRBD1 (6 bases). V lost 10 bases and J lost 3, with 13 bases in between. The CDR3 is made up of 13 amino acids. Germline lookup yields CDR1 MNHEY and CDR2 SMNVEV (reference sequence). The chain's CDR3 is CATQRGVNQPQHF. CDR3 bases: TGTGCCACCCAAAGGGGGGTCAATCAGCCCCAGCATTTT.

CDR3 region: CASSHQQGYNEQFF. CDR3 bases: TGCGCCAGCAGCCACCAACAGGGGTACAATGAGCAGTTCTTC. The chain uses TRBV4-1 and TRBJ2-1, with TRBD1 matching over 7 bases. Germline V gives CDR1 MGHRA, CDR2 YSYEKL. Unmatched junction bases numbered 3, after V lost 3 bases and J lost 4 bases. This CDR3 has 14 amino acids.

CDR3 residues: CASSAETGVAGEQYF. The CDR3 nucleotides read TGTGCCAGCAGTGCCGAGACAGGGGTAGCGGGAGAGCAGTACTTC. V and J are TRBV2 and TRBJ2-7; D is perhaps TRBD1 or TRBD2 (8 bases each). The V end lost 4 bases, the J end lost 7 bases, and 20 bases lay between the germline ends. CDR1 and CDR2 from the germline V gene are SNHLY and FYNNEI. There are 15 residues in the CDR3. Together with reference TRBV2 and TRBJ2-7, the CDR3 gives the full variable domain: EPEVTQTPSHQVTQMGQEVILRCVPISNHLYFYWYRQILGQKVEFLVSFYNNEISEKSEIFDDQFSVERPDGSNFTLKIRSTKLEDSAMYFCASSAETGVAGEQYFGPGTRLTVT.

This rearrangement joins TRBV6-5 to TRBJ1-3; D might be TRBD1 (6 bases). Germline lookup yields CDR1 MNHEY and CDR2 SVGAGI. The CDR3 runs to 14 residues. With 5 bases removed from V and 3 bases from J, the gap between germline ends came to 11 bases. In nucleotides, the CDR3 is TGTGCCAGCAGTCGGACAGTCAGTGGAAACACCATATATTTT. Amino acids: CASSRTVSGNTIYF.

This clone was detected only once. The chain employs TRBV5-6 and TRBJ1-2; D might be TRBD1 (6 bases). The CDR3 has 15 amino acids. Germline V gene data show CDR1 as SGHDT and CDR2 as YYEEEE. Trimming pared 7 bases from V and 5 bases from J, leaving 21 bases between. The CDR3 loop is CASSYGTPGRYGYTF. CDR3 DNA sequence: TGTGCCAGCTCTTATGGGACACCGGGGCGGTATGGCTACACCTTC. Variable domain in full (rest from reference TRBV5-6 and TRBJ1-2): DAGVTQSPTHLIKTRGQQVTLRCSPKSGHDTVSWYQQALGQGPQFIFQYYEEEERQRGNFPDRFSGHQFPNYSSELNVNALLLGDSALYLCASSYGTPGRYGYTFGSGTRLTVV.

The chain links TRBV19 to TRBJ1-5; TRBD1 agrees at 10 bases. CDR1 LNHDA and CDR2 SQIVND come from the germline V gene (reference sequence). With 3 bases clipped from V and 6 bases from J, the junction kept 8 bases outside the gene matches. The length of the CDR3 is 16 residues. Here the CDR3 reads CASSIPGQGGSQPQHF. The DNA for the CDR3 is TGTGCCAGTAGTATCCCAGGACAGGGGGGCAGTCAGCCCCAGCATTTT.

As regards this clone: This same CDR3 is encoded by further DNA sequences in the sample. The chain carries TRBV11-3 and TRBJ2-5; D tentatively fits TRBD1 or TRBD2 (5 bases each). CDR3 length: 14 amino acids. Trimming removed 1 base at V and 4 bases at J, with 10 bases between. In germline, CDR1 is SGHNT, CDR2 YENEEA. CDR3 coding DNA: TGTGCCAGCAGCTTAGGAGGGCAGGGAGAGACCCAGTACTTC. Its protein is CASSLGGQGETQYF.